This TCR beta chain was observed in a study of shared clonotypes between healthy human individuals. The donors, healthy adults who were HIV-negative, had experienced no recent acute infections or vaccinations. The protocol was immunoSEQ multiplex PCR, while the TCRdb copy is restricted to in-frame clones and leaves out a portion. This sample has about 500,000 clones, with roughly three quarters found just once. V lost 3 bases and J 1 base, leaving 6 bases between the germline ends. Per germline, CDR1 LNHDA and CDR2 SQIVND (reference sequence). The CDR3 covers 13 residues. Sequencing used PBMCs. V gene TRBV19 combines with J gene TRBJ1-1; no clear D gene. The sequence was collected from a woman between 35 and 50 years old in good health. Some clones in this sample may be carry-over from other donors' samples. The DNA for the CDR3 is TGTGCCAGTAGTATCCAGCAGAACACTGAAGCTTTCTTT. This codes for CASSIQQNTEAFF.